The 30 T cell receptor beta chains below were found in one sample sequenced in a study of T cell responses to AZD1222 COVID-19 vaccine. Libraries were prepared by immunoSEQ multiplex PCR; TCRdb keeps only in-frame clonotypes and omits some of them. Of about 150,000 clones in the sample, roughly nine tenths were seen once. The source material was peripheral blood, sampled 28 days after the second AZD1222 dose. These receptors were taken from an adult who received the AZD1222 COVID-19 vaccine.

The CDR3 is CASSYSATGGGYGYTF. DNA for the CDR3: TGTGCCAGCAGTTACTCGGCAACAGGGGGCGGCTATGGCTACACCTTC. J is TRBJ1-2 and V is TRBV6-5; 9 bases map to TRBD1. Trimming cost V 0 bases and J 4 bases; bases outside gene matches: 6. Germline CDR1 is MNHEY and CDR2 is SVGAGI. The CDR3 is made up of 16 amino acids.

V gene TRBV4-2 combines with J gene TRBJ1-4, with D possibly being TRBD1 (6 bases). V gave up 0 bases and J gave up 8 bases, with 16 bases separating them. Germline loops: CDR1 LGHNA, CDR2 YNFKEQ. The CDR3 length is 16 residues. The CDR3 sequence is CASSQDGRDIGEKLFF. CDR3 coding DNA: TGTGCCAGCAGCCAAGATGGGCGGGACATTGGAGAAAAACTGTTTTTT.

The chain links TRBV4-2 to TRBJ2-1; no reliable D call. The germline V gene encodes CDR1 LGHNA and CDR2 YNFKEQ. CDR3 length equals 16 residues. The V end was cut by 1 base, the J end by 6 bases, with 16 bases between. CDR3 DNA: TGTGCCAGCAGCCAAGTTGGAGTTAGGGCCCTCAATGAGCAGTTCTTC. Translated, it gives CASSQVGVRALNEQFF.

CDR3 DNA: TGTGCCAGCAGCTTGGCTACCCCCTACGAGCAGTACTTC. It yields the protein CASSLATPYEQYF. The J gene is TRBJ2-7, the V gene TRBV5-6; D unresolved. This CDR3 contains 13 residues. Germline CDR1 and CDR2: SGHDT and YYEEEE. Trimming took 0 bases from V and 2 from J, leaving 6 bases between them.

The rearrangement uses TRBV27 and TRBJ1-4, with D perhaps matching TRBD1 (5 bases). In germline, CDR1 is MNHEY, CDR2 SMNVEV (reference sequence). The CDR3 runs 12 residues. V lost 5 bases and J 12 bases, leaving 13 bases between the germline ends. CDR3: CASSPDMGQLFF. Here the CDR3 DNA reads TGTGCCAGCAGTCCTGACATGGGGCAACTGTTTTTT.

The gene calls are TRBV7-9 and TRBJ2-7; D ambiguous. Germline-derived CDR1 and CDR2 are SEHNR and FQNEAQ (reference sequence). This CDR3 region has 14 residues. The V and J ends lost 5 bases and 0 bases respectively, with 11 bases between them. The CDR3 nucleotides read TGTGCCAGCAGCCCACCTGGTTACTCCTACGAGCAGTACTTC. Protein: CASSPPGYSYEQYF.

V and J are TRBV7-6 and TRBJ1-6; D not certain. Per the germline V gene, CDR1 is SGHVS and CDR2 is FNYEAQ. The V and J ends lost 1 base and 0 bases respectively, with 10 bases between them. The CDR3 totals 17 residues. The CDR3 nucleotides are TGTGCCAGCAGCTTAGAGGCCAAGAGCTCCTATAATTCACCCCTCCACTTT. Protein sequence: CASSLEAKSSYNSPLHF.

This sequence joins TRBV6-5 and TRBJ2-1; the D gene is possibly TRBD1 (5 bases). With 0 bases removed from V and 6 bases from J, the gap between germline ends came to 6 bases. The V gene's germline CDR1 is MNHEY and CDR2 SVGAGI. This CDR3 is built from 13 residues. The CDR3 sequence is CASSYSQGNEQFF. CDR3 DNA: TGTGCCAGCAGTTACTCGCAGGGCAATGAGCAGTTCTTC.

V usage is TRBV4-1 and J usage is TRBJ1-5, with 8 bases that match TRBD1. Germline V gives CDR1 MGHRA, CDR2 YSYEKL. The V and J ends lost 5 bases and 5 bases, in that order; junction bases with no gene match: 17. This CDR3 region has 18 residues. Written as DNA, the CDR3 is TGCGCCAGCAGCTCATGGCCAGGGGGCAAATGGAATGATCAGCCCCAGCATTTT. This translates into CASSSWPGGKWNDQPQHF.

The V gene is TRBV10-2, the J gene TRBJ1-4; D gene ambiguous. Trimming stripped 5 bases from V and 0 bases from J, with 10 bases between. The CDR3 has 15 residues. The germline V gene encodes CDR1 WSHSY and CDR2 SAAADI. CDR3 in amino acids: CASSKNFATNEKLFF. Here the CDR3 DNA reads TGCGCCAGCAGTAAAAACTTTGCAACTAATGAAAAACTGTTTTTT.

The rearrangement links TRBV27 to TRBJ1-2; no reliable D call. This CDR3 contains 14 residues. Trimming took 2 bases from V and 4 from J, leaving 11 bases between them. The germline CDR1 and CDR2 sequences are MNHEY and SMNVEV (reference sequence). The CDR3, as DNA: TGTGCCAGCAGTTTAAGTCCAGACCTCTATGGCTACACCTTC. Encoded protein: CASSLSPDLYGYTF.

The J gene is TRBJ2-7, the V gene TRBV6-2 or TRBV6-3, with D possibly being TRBD2 (7 bases). CDR3 length: 14 residues. V was cut by 2 bases and J by 7 bases, with 15 bases left in between. Germline values: CDR1 MNHEY, CDR2 SVGEGT. The CDR3 DNA reads as TGTGCCAGCAGTTACACGGGGGGCAGTTCTGAGCAGTACTTC. As protein: CASSYTGGSSEQYF.

This chain joins TRBV24-1 and TRBJ1-5; the D gene is possibly TRBD1 (5 bases). The CDR3 is 18 amino acids. CDR1 and CDR2 from the germline V gene are KGHDR and SFDVKD. Deletions cut 1 base from V and 7 bases from J, with 22 bases between. The DNA of the CDR3 is TGTGCCACCAGTGATTTCCCACGAGACGGGGGGAAGAGGCAGCCCCAGCATTTT. This encodes CATSDFPRDGGKRQPQHF.

This clone was counted once. This sequence joins TRBV4-3 and TRBJ1-1, with D hard to call. V dropped 0 bases and J dropped 5 bases, with 7 bases sitting between them. The CDR3 spans 13 residues. Germline CDR1 is LGHNA and CDR2 is YSLEER. The CDR3, as DNA: TGCGCCAGCAGCCAAGAAAGGGTTACTGAAGCTTTCTTT. Translating it yields CASSQERVTEAFF.

This chain uses TRBV18 with TRBJ1-2; D is possibly TRBD1 (5 bases). CDR1 is KGHSH, CDR2 LQKENI, per germline. V dropped 1 base and J dropped 4 bases, with 16 bases sitting between them. The CDR3 is made up of 16 amino acids. The CDR3 region has the DNA TGTGCCAGCTCACCACGGGTGGACTGGAGGGGCTATGGCTACACCTTC. It encodes CASSPRVDWRGYGYTF.

V is TRBV3-1 (or the pseudogene TRBV3-2) and J is TRBJ1-1, with 7 bases aligning to TRBD1. Germline V CDR1 and CDR2: LGHDT, YNNKEL (reference sequence). Trimming took 1 base from V and 1 from J; bases not matched to a gene: 0. The length of the CDR3 is 14 residues. This CDR3 is CASSQGQGNTEAFF. The CDR3 DNA reads as TGTGCCAGCAGCCAAGGACAGGGGAACACTGAAGCTTTCTTT.

The V call is TRBV4-1, the J call TRBJ2-7; perhaps TRBD2 as D (5 bases). Trimming cost V 8 bases and J 4 bases, with 12 bases left between them. Germline V gene sequence: CDR1 MGHRA, CDR2 YSYEKL. The CDR3 consists of 12 residues. The CDR3 nucleotides are TGCGCCAGCCCGCCTAGCCGGTACGAGCAGTACTTC. This translates into CASPPSRYEQYF.

V is TRBV23-1 and J is TRBJ1-1; tentative D call: TRBD1 (6 bases). TRBV23-1 is sorted into the ORF group, with uncertain function. The CDR3 length is 15 residues. V gave up 7 bases and J gave up 1 base, with 16 bases separating them. CDR3 amino acids: CASTRRGAANTEAFF. The DNA for the CDR3 is TGCGCCAGCACCCGAAGGGGGGCCGCGAACACTGAAGCTTTCTTT.

The chain employs TRBV4-3 and TRBJ1-3; D not certain. Trimming pared 0 bases from V and 4 bases from J, leaving 13 bases between. The CDR3 consists of 16 residues. CDR1 and CDR2 (germline): LGHNA, YSLEER. CDR3 loop: CASSQDQSLKGNTIYF. The CDR3 DNA sequence: TGCGCCAGCAGCCAAGATCAGTCGCTCAAGGGAAACACCATATATTTT.

The CDR3, as DNA: TGTGCCAGCAGCTTAGCGGTCTTCGGGCAGACGATCAACGAGCAGTACTTC. Translated, it gives CASSLAVFGQTINEQYF. The chain recombines TRBV7-9 with TRBJ2-7; D is ambiguous. The CDR3 spans 17 residues. Per the germline V gene, CDR1 is SEHNR and CDR2 is FQNEAQ (reference sequence). Trimming removed 0 bases from V and 5 bases from J, with 20 bases in between.

This clone was counted a few times. The gene calls are TRBV30 and TRBJ1-3, with D hard to call. V shed 3 bases and J shed 0 bases, with 6 bases lying between them. The CDR3 loop spans 13 amino acids. Germline CDR1 is GTSNPN and CDR2 is SVGIG (reference sequence). CDR3 sequence reads: CAWRPNSGNTIYF. CDR3 coding DNA: TGTGCCTGGAGGCCGAACTCTGGAAACACCATATATTTT.

The rearrangement links TRBV6-1 to TRBJ2-3; D ambiguous. V lost 3 bases and J 6 bases, leaving 19 bases between the germline ends. This CDR3 is built from 16 residues. Germline assignment: CDR1 MNHNS and CDR2 SASEGT. CDR3 region: CASSERPRYPGDTQYF. DNA for the CDR3: TGTGCCAGCAGTGAGAGGCCCAGATATCCCGGGGATACGCAGTATTTT.

The gene calls are TRBV18 and TRBJ2-3; TRBD2 might be the D (7 bases). There are 16 residues in the CDR3. V was cut by 4 bases and J by 0 bases, with 14 bases left in between. Germline lookup yields CDR1 KGHSH and CDR2 LQKENI. The CDR3 DNA reads TGTGCCAGCTCACTGGGGCGGGGGCGAAGCACAGATACGCAGTATTTT. This translates into CASSLGRGRSTDTQYF.

V and J are TRBV6-2 or TRBV6-3 and TRBJ1-1; unclear D gene. Trimming stripped 0 bases from V and 0 bases from J, with 11 bases between. The CDR3 loop spans 16 amino acids. Germline lookup yields CDR1 MNHEY and CDR2 SVGEGT. In DNA, the CDR3 is TGTGCCAGCAGTTACTCCAGGTCCCGAATGAACACTGAAGCTTTCTTT. This codes for CASSYSRSRMNTEAFF.

Points on this clone: One end of the junction is discordant with germline, which a read error may explain. This chain connects TRBV11-3 to TRBJ1-1, with TRBD1 as a possible D gene (5 bases). This CDR3 is built from 12 residues. Germline V CDR1 and CDR2: SGHNT, YENEEA. CDR3 protein: CASSFPGGRISF. The CDR3 coding sequence is TGTGCCAGCAGCTTCCCGGGGGGTAGGATTTCTTTT.

The V call is TRBV2, the J call TRBJ2-7; D assignment may be TRBD1 or TRBD2 (5 bases each). V was pared by 3 bases and J by 7 bases, with 13 bases between. Germline lookup yields CDR1 SNHLY and CDR2 FYNNEI. This CDR3 is built from 13 residues. For the CDR3, the DNA is TGTGCCAGCAGTGAGGTTTGGGGGAGTGAGCAGTACTTC. Translated: CASSEVWGSEQYF. Based on the CDR3 plus reference TRBV2 and TRBJ2-7, the full variable domain is EPEVTQTPSHQVTQMGQEVILRCVPISNHLYFYWYRQILGQKVEFLVSFYNNEISEKSEIFDDQFSVERPDGSNFTLKIRSTKLEDSAMYFCASSEVWGSEQYFGPGTRLTVT.

This clone was observed once. The chain combines TRBV2 with TRBJ1-2; 8 nucleotides line up with TRBD1. The CDR3 is made up of 16 amino acids. The V gene end was trimmed by 7 bases and the J gene end by 9 bases; junction bases not matched to a gene: 19. CDR1 and CDR2 from the germline V gene are SNHLY and FYNNEI. The CDR3 sequence: CASNPGTGQGEGRYTF. The CDR3 bases are TGTGCCAGCAATCCTGGGACAGGCCAGGGGGAAGGTCGCTACACCTTC.

This clone was counted once. The chain combines TRBV27 with TRBJ2-7, with no clear D. This CDR3 contains 12 residues. The germline gives CDR1 MNHEY, CDR2 SMNVEV (reference sequence). Trimming removed 0 bases at V and 6 bases at J, with 6 bases between. The CDR3 spells CASSLSTGEQYF. DNA for the CDR3: TGTGCCAGCAGTTTATCTACCGGCGAGCAGTACTTC.

The V call is TRBV18, the J call TRBJ1-1; D remains ambiguous. Trimming left V 3 bases short and J 5 bases short, with 13 bases between. Germline assignment: CDR1 KGHSH and CDR2 LQKENI. The CDR3 loop spans 14 amino acids. CDR3 sequence reads: CASSPLTWETEAFF. In DNA, the CDR3 is TGTGCCAGCTCACCGCTCACCTGGGAAACTGAAGCTTTCTTT.

This chain connects TRBV19 to TRBJ1-5, with D unresolved. CDR3 length equals 14 residues. Germline V gene sequence: CDR1 LNHDA, CDR2 SQIVND (reference sequence). V lost 7 bases and J lost 1, with 11 bases in between. CDR3 in amino acids: CASTATQSNQPQHF. CDR3 in DNA: TGTGCCAGTACGGCCACACAGAGCAATCAGCCCCAGCATTTT.